The rows below give T cell receptor beta chains drawn from one sample of a study of cytomegalovirus exposure and HLA in healthy donors. Using immunoSEQ multiplex PCR, the repertoire was profiled, and TCRdb retains in-frame clones only, with some absent. Among some 54,000 clones, 75% to 85% were seen once, and the ten largest hold 5.5% to 7%. The specimen sequenced was PBMCs. The receptors shown here come from a male donor in good health and CMV-seronegative. Each CDR3 is given with its conserved first and last residue. D genes are given only for firm matches. Clone size is given for some rows only: seen once, a few or many times, or a class if the clone is expanded.

CASSFRAGGPYEQYF	TGTGCCAGCAGCTTCCGAGCGGGGGGGCCGTACGAGCAGTACTTC	TRBV13	TRBJ2-7	TRBD2	NA
CASSSTARYQPQHF	TGTGCCAGCAGTTCGACAGCACGGTATCAGCCCCAGCATTTT	TRBV2	TRBJ1-5	NA	few
CASSLAGGTENEKLFF	TGTGCCAGCAGCTTAGCGGGGGGGACGGAAAATGAAAAACTGTTTTTT	TRBV7-8	TRBJ1-4	NA	few
CASSYGNYGYTF	TGTGCCAGTAGTTACGGTAACTATGGCTACACCTTC	TRBV19	TRBJ1-2	NA	NA
CASSLGAGPQSPLHF	TGTGCCAGCAGCTTAGGGGCAGGGCCGCAATCACCCCTCCACTTT	TRBV7-9	TRBJ1-6	NA	few
CASSPRTGGYTDTQYF	TGTGCCAGCAGCCCGCGGACAGGGGGATACACAGATACGCAGTATTTT	TRBV7-9	TRBJ2-3	TRBD1	NA
CASSAGTGIYEQYF	TGTGCCAGCAGCGCCGGGACAGGGATTTACGAGCAGTACTTC	TRBV6-5	TRBJ2-7	TRBD1	NA
CASSVEDRAFGDTEAFF	TGTGCCAGCAGCGTAGAGGACAGGGCTTTTGGGGACACTGAAGCTTTCTTT	TRBV9	TRBJ1-1	TRBD1	NA
CASSLTRDRSYEQYF	TGTGCCAGTAGTCTTACCCGGGACAGGAGCTACGAGCAGTACTTC	TRBV19	TRBJ2-7	TRBD1	NA
CASSPSGTGLATEAFF	TGCGCCAGCAGCCCATCCGGGACAGGGTTAGCCACTGAAGCTTTCTTT	TRBV5-1	TRBJ1-1	TRBD1	NA
CASSSSVMNTEAFF	TGTGCCAGCAGTTCATCAGTGATGAACACTGAAGCTTTCTTT	TRBV6-6	TRBJ1-1	NA	NA
CASSWRGGGQSEQFF	TGTGCCAGCAGTTGGCGCGGCGGGGGGCAGAGTGAGCAGTTCTTC	TRBV27	TRBJ2-1	TRBD2	NA
CAISVSGPTTEAFF	TGTGCCATCAGTGTTTCTGGGCCAACCACTGAAGCTTTCTTT	TRBV10-3	TRBJ1-1	NA	once
CASSLLTVNNSPLHF	TGTGCCAGCAGCTTATTGACAGTGAATAATTCACCCCTCCACTTT	TRBV7-2	TRBJ1-6	NA	NA
CAWNSGVPEAFF	TGTGCCTGGAATTCGGGGGTACCAGAAGCTTTCTTT	TRBV30	TRBJ1-1	NA	once
CASSFSSYSNQPQHF	TGTGCCAGCAGTTTTTCGTCTTATAGCAATCAGCCCCAGCATTTT	TRBV6-1	TRBJ1-5	NA	few
CASSLGGSNQPQHF	TGTGCCAGCAGCTTGGGGGGCAGCAATCAGCCCCAGCATTTT	TRBV5-6	TRBJ1-5	NA	few
CASSLETGRDEQFF	TGTGCCAGCAGCTTAGAAACAGGGCGAGATGAGCAGTTCTTC	TRBV13	TRBJ2-1	NA	NA
CASSDGTGGTEAFF	TGTGCCAGCAGTGACGGGACAGGGGGCACTGAAGCTTTCTTT	TRBV2	TRBJ1-1	TRBD1	few
CASSLASGGRADTQYF	TGTGCCAGCAGCTTAGCTAGCGGGGGGCGAGCAGATACGCAGTATTTT	TRBV7-2	TRBJ2-3	TRBD2	NA
CASSPPAAEAFF	TGTGCCAGCTCACCACCGGCGGCCGAAGCTTTCTTT	TRBV18	TRBJ1-1	NA	NA
CASSLTGGQETQYF	TGCGCCAGCAGCTTGACAGGGGGCCAAGAGACCCAGTACTTC	TRBV5-1	TRBJ2-5	TRBD1	once
CASSSRTGSYNEQFF	TGTGCCAGCAGCTCAAGGACTGGCTCCTACAATGAGCAGTTCTTC	TRBV11-2	TRBJ2-1	NA	NA
CASSLQAKQGRKAFF	TGTGCCAGCAGCTTACAGGCCAAACAGGGGCGGAAGGCTTTCTTT	TRBV7-2	TRBJ1-1	TRBD1	NA
CASSFGGDDGVTEAFF	TGTGCCAGCAGCTTTGGGGGGGACGATGGGGTCACTGAAGCTTTCTTT	TRBV5-8	TRBJ1-1	NA	few
CASSGQGDRPDNEKLFF	TGTGCCAGTTCGGGACAGGGCGACCGACCAGATAATGAAAAACTGTTTTTT	TRBV19	TRBJ1-4	TRBD1	NA
CASSGAGTGDPHEQYF	TGTGCCAGTAGTGGAGCCGGGACAGGGGACCCTCACGAGCAGTACTTC	TRBV19	TRBJ2-7	TRBD1	NA
CASSQVGAQDEQYF	TGCGCCAGCAGCCAAGTGGGGGCCCAGGACGAGCAGTACTTC	TRBV4-1	TRBJ2-7	NA	NA
CAWSVRQGFNYGYTF	TGTGCCTGGAGTGTTAGGCAGGGCTTCAACTATGGCTACACCTTC	TRBV30	TRBJ1-2	NA	few
CASTISGGALAGELFF	TGTGCCAGCACCATTAGCGGGGGGGCCCTCGCCGGGGAGCTGTTTTTT	TRBV9	TRBJ2-2	TRBD2	NA
CASSPLLPQRPGTGDYEQYF	TGTGCCAGCTCACCACTTCTACCTCAGAGACCCGGGACAGGGGACTACGAGCAGTACTTC	TRBV18	TRBJ2-7	TRBD1	NA
CASRGLGGYEQYF	TGTGCCAGCAGGGGCCTCGGGGGCTACGAGCAGTACTTC	TRBV11-2	TRBJ2-7	NA	NA
CASSLEGARAEAFF	TGTGCCAGCAGCTTAGAGGGGGCACGGGCTGAAGCTTTCTTT	TRBV7-2	TRBJ1-1	TRBD1	NA
CASSIGQGAGELFF	TGTGCCAGTAGTATAGGACAGGGGGCCGGGGAGCTGTTTTTT	TRBV19	TRBJ2-2	TRBD1	NA
CASSIQANTGELFF	TGTGCCAGCAGCATTCAGGCTAACACCGGGGAGCTGTTTTTT	TRBV7-9	TRBJ2-2	NA	once
CASSGQRSSYEQYF	TGTGCCAGTAGTGGCCAGAGGAGCTCCTACGAGCAGTACTTC	TRBV19	TRBJ2-7	NA	few